This paragraph covers one T cell receptor beta chain sequence. This sample is part of a study of blood T cell repertoires in COVID-19. Study in general: Samples taken during acute and convalescent COVID-19 were collected in the United States, Italy and Spain. Sample material is recorded as cDNA or gDNA derived from T cells, B-cell-depleted T cells, or PBMCs.

The protocol was immunoSEQ multiplex PCR, while the TCRdb copy is restricted to in-frame clones and leaves out a portion. The profile shows around 170,000 clones, about four fifths of them singletons. Germline V gives CDR1 SGHDT, CDR2 YYEEEE. The germline V and J ends were trimmed by 0 bases and 10 bases, with 14 bases remaining between them. The CDR3 has 14 amino acids. The chain recombines TRBV5-6 with TRBJ2-1, with a weak D call TRBD2 (5 bases). This clonotype was sampled from a man aged 45-65 years who had recovered from COVID-19. Sequencing was performed on PBMCs or T cells enriched from blood (not recorded which). The CDR3 DNA reads TGTGCCAGCAGCTTGGGGGAGCAGGTTGGGGAGCAGTTCTTC. Amino acids: CASSLGEQVGEQFF.